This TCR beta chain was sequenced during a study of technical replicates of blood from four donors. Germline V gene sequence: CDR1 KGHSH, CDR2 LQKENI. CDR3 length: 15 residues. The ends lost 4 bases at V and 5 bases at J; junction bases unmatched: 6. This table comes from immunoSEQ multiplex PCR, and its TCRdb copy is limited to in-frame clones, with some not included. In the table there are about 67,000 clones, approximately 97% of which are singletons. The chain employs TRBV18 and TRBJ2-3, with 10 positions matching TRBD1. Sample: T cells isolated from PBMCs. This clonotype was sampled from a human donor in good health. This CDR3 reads CASSRRTGGEDTQYF. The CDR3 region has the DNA TGTGCCAGCTCACGACGGACAGGGGGTGAAGATACGCAGTATTTT.